This T cell receptor (beta chain) was observed in a study of blood T cell repertoires in COVID-19. Background on the study: Nucleic acid was either cDNA or gDNA, and it came from T cells, B-cell-depleted T cells, or PBMCs.

Authors' analysis steps: Amplifying reference gene primers gave estimates of nucleated cell counts. The repertoire was sequenced with immunoSEQ multiplex PCR; TCRdb's copy has only in-frame clones and lacks some. V and J calls plus clone size are reproduced from that table; the DNA served to infer D and trimming. Of about 270,000 clones in the sample, 80% to 90% were seen once. Participants, roughly 18 to 100 years old, spanned 25 or so US areas. Two negative PCRs, clearance, or symptom resolution characterized the recovered Cohort 3 donors. Germline V gives CDR1 MNHEY, CDR2 SVGAGI. The CDR3 has 15 residues. V dropped 5 bases and J dropped 6; count of bases not matched to a gene: 7.

This clonotype was sampled from a woman between 18 and 30 years old who had recovered from COVID-19. Input material: PBMCs or T cells enriched from blood (not recorded which). The chain recombines TRBV6-5 with TRBJ2-2; 9 bases match TRBD2. The CDR3 is CASSRTSVVAGELFF. As DNA, the CDR3 is TGTGCCAGCAGTCGGACTAGCGTGGTGGCCGGGGAGCTGTTTTTT.